These T cell receptor beta chains were read from a single sample in a study of T cell repertoires in cytomegalovirus infection. One entry per CDR3 protein, called by TCRdb with MiXCR from the reads. This table holds some 900,000 distinct CDR3 sequences, approximately 29% found once. The antigens of these receptors remain unknown. The input for sequencing was cultured CD8+ T cells from PBMCs, taken from culture after CMV antigen stimulation. Receptors were obtained from a human donor in good health (CMV status not recorded). Some clones in this sample may be carry-over from other donors' samples. The conserved cysteine and the conserved F or W are not part of the CDR3 here.

j_call v_call cdr3_aa
TRBJ2-1 TRBV7-8 ASSKFSGGFSYNEQF
TRBJ1-5 TRBV6-1 ASSEDGMRDQPQH
TRBJ2-3 TRBV9 ASSRQFNTDTQY
TRBJ2-7 TRBV6-6 ASSSWTGSSYEQY
TRBJ1-2 TRBV4-1 ASSQPDYGYT
TRBJ2-7 TRBV10-1 ASSDGEQPYEQY
TRBJ1-1 TRBV7-6 ASSLGVQGYLNTEAF
TRBJ2-1 TRBV27 ASRTLATSYNEQF
TRBJ2-7 TRBV6-1 ASSEIIGTRETFRFSEQY
TRBJ2-7 TRBV6-1 ASSERAYEQY
TRBJ2-1 TRBV12-3/TRBV12-4 ASSPGWGGNNEQF
TRBJ2-1 TRBV7-6 ASSSTGQEQF
TRBJ1-5 TRBV6-6 ASSATGFSNQPQH
TRBJ2-5 TRBV7-8 ASSVVGPGETQY
TRBJ1-1 TRBV11-3 ASSPFEGGENTEAF
TRBJ1-4 TRBV7-6 ASSPTGDSTNEKLF
TRBJ2-5 TRBV7-8 ASSYLSETQY
TRBJ1-1 TRBV10-1 ASSDRYAEAF
TRBJ1-6 TRBV5-6 ASSFGGGSSYNSPLH
TRBJ1-5 TRBV12-3/TRBV12-4 ASSLKPNQPQH
TRBJ2-5 TRBV5-4 ASSLRDGRLQETQY
TRBJ2-3 TRBV7-9 ASSPRGGGAFDTQY
TRBJ1-1 TRBV4-1 ASSNSGGYTEAF
TRBJ1-2 TRBV6-5 ASSYRIGRDHYGYT
TRBJ2-3 TRBV7-6 ASSSHLGGSRDTQY
TRBJ2-1 TRBV27 ASSLQEQSYNEQF
TRBJ1-1 TRBV6-4 ASSDSEGRNTEAF
TRBJ2-3 TRBV27 ASSGLAEVTDTQY
TRBJ1-1 TRBV6-5 ASSYVGIRDTEAF
TRBJ2-2 TRBV27 ASIAWTGRTGELF
TRBJ2-1 TRBV10-3 AIRTNTYNEQF
TRBJ2-1 TRBV7-6 ASSLAMGANEQF
TRBJ1-1 TRBV27 ASSLSENTEAF
TRBJ2-1 TRBV11-1 ASTKAGSGGLGWHEQF
TRBJ2-2 TRBV5-4 ATWGTGELF
TRBJ2-3 TRBV20-1 SVTPPRGDTQY
TRBJ1-1 TRBV24-1 ATSDSGIPEAF
TRBJ2-2 TRBV6-2/TRBV6-3 ASSYSSGDRDDTGELF
TRBJ2-5 TRBV28 ASSPRTFQETQY
TRBJ2-1 TRBV3-1 ASSQDPLRAYNEQF
TRBJ2-7 TRBV2 ASSGEDTSYEQY
TRBJ2-3 TRBV10-2 ASRPRTGTDTQY
TRBJ2-1 TRBV9 ASSVEAGRGYNEQF
TRBJ1-1 TRBV12-3/TRBV12-4 ASSLWEDTEAF
TRBJ2-3 TRBV2 ASSGREALTDTQY
TRBJ2-2 TRBV5-4 ASSPKRANTGELF
TRBJ2-7 TRBV2 ASYVRTDSYEQY
TRBJ2-1 TRBV4-1 ASSQAWSNEQF
TRBJ1-5 TRBV28 ASSFLGEGNQPQH
TRBJ2-2 TRBV5-1 ASSGAVTGELF
TRBJ2-4 TRBV7-2 ASSPRVPNTKAKNIQY
TRBJ1-5 TRBV27 ASSLGDPTGQPQH
TRBJ1-2 TRBV7-2 ASSPRTSGYGYT
TRBJ2-5 TRBV7-6 ASSPKPGGQGQLLLQETQY
TRBJ2-5 TRBV6-6 ASSYLGQGLGETQY
TRBJ2-7 TRBV15 ATSPGTLERYEQY
TRBJ1-4 TRBV4-1 ASAFEWGATNEKLF
TRBJ2-1 TRBV7-8 ASSFRRAGTYNEQF
TRBJ1-1 TRBV7-2 ASTLYPGTGSQHTEAF
TRBJ2-2 TRBV7-3 ASSQHGGDTGELF